Detailed here is one TCR beta chain. The data stem from a study of blood T cell repertoires in COVID-19. Study in general: Acute-phase and convalescent COVID-19 samples originated in the United States, Italy and Spain. Nucleic acid was either cDNA or gDNA, and it came from T cells, B-cell-depleted T cells, or PBMCs.

This CDR3 is built from 15 residues. Germline lookup yields CDR1 SGHDT and CDR2 YYEEEE. The ends lost 3 bases at V and 7 bases at J; junction bases unmatched: 8. Clinical history reported by participants formed the basis on which cohorts were assigned. Sequenced by immunoSEQ multiplex PCR; TCRdb stores in-frame clones only, minus some. The table records over 110,000 clones, 84% of them present only once. The chain joins TRBV5-6 to TRBJ2-1, with 9 positions matching TRBD1. Input material: PBMCs or T cells enriched from blood (not recorded which). The receptor was isolated from a man aged 45-65 years in a cohort exposed to, infected with or recovered from COVID-19 (not recorded which). The CDR3 protein is CASSSSGTGWNEQFF. The DNA of the CDR3 is TGTGCCAGCAGCTCCTCCGGGACAGGGTGGAATGAGCAGTTCTTC. Full variable domain (remainder filled in from reference TRBV5-6 and TRBJ2-1): DAGVTQSPTHLIKTRGQQVTLRCSPKSGHDTVSWYQQALGQGPQFIFQYYEEEERQRGNFPDRFSGHQFPNYSSELNVNALLLGDSALYLCASSSSGTGWNEQFFGPGTRLTVL.